The 26 T cell receptor beta chains below were found in one sample sequenced in a study of cytomegalovirus exposure and HLA in healthy donors. 60 Vbeta and 13 Jbeta primers were used in PCR. The repertoire was sequenced with immunoSEQ multiplex PCR; TCRdb's copy has only in-frame clones and lacks some. The data contain about 130,000 clones, 81% of them singletons. The sequenced sample consisted of PBMCs. All receptors derive from a man aged 18 to 30 in good health and CMV-seronegative.

This rearrangement joins TRBV5-6 to TRBJ2-7; TRBD2 matches 10 bases. V lost 4 bases, J lost 7 bases, and 8 bases stayed unmatched. The CDR3 runs to 14 residues. Germline CDR1 and CDR2: SGHDT and YYEEEE. CDR3 amino acids: CASSGEAGGREQYF. The CDR3 DNA is TGTGCCAGCAGCGGGGAAGCGGGGGGGCGTGAGCAGTACTTC.

The rearrangement uses TRBV19 and TRBJ1-6; D possibly corresponds to TRBD1 (5 bases). V lost 2 bases and J lost 4, with 6 bases in between. Germline loops: CDR1 LNHDA, CDR2 SQIVND (reference sequence). The CDR3 loop spans 14 amino acids. The CDR3, as DNA: TGTGCCAGTAGTATACAGGGATATAATTCACCCCTCCACTTT. It is translated as CASSIQGYNSPLHF. The entire variable domain, with the rest obtained from reference TRBV19 and TRBJ1-6, is as follows: DGGITQSPKYLFRKEGQNVTLSCEQNLNHDAMYWYRQDPGQGLRLIYYSQIVNDFQKGDIAEGYSVSREKKESFPLTVTSAQKNPTAFYLCASSIQGYNSPLHFGNGTRLTVT.

V and J are TRBV2 and TRBJ1-1, with TRBD1 matching 10 bases. The CDR3 length is 13 residues. V lost 10 bases to trimming and J lost 5 bases; unmatched junction nucleotides: 7. Germline V lookup: CDR1 SNHLY, CDR2 FYNNEI. CDR3 loop: CAIRQGADTEAFF. DNA for the CDR3: TGTGCCATAAGACAGGGGGCGGATACTGAAGCTTTCTTT.

This chain uses TRBV5-4 with TRBJ1-2, with 10 positions matching TRBD1. Looked up from germline, CDR1 is SGHNT and CDR2 is YYREEE (reference sequence). The CDR3 runs 15 residues. V dropped 0 bases and J dropped 5; count of bases not matched to a gene: 4. CDR3 amino acids: CASSLEGTGEYGYTF. The CDR3 region has the DNA TGTGCCAGCAGCTTGGAGGGGACAGGGGAATATGGCTACACCTTC.

This clone has a handful of counts. CDR3 sequence: CASSLDTGELFF. CDR3 DNA: TGTGCCAGCTCCCTCGACACCGGGGAGCTGTTTTTT. The chain links TRBV18 to TRBJ2-2; D gene ambiguous. The V end lost 6 bases, the J end lost 3 bases, and 5 bases lay between the germline ends. This CDR3 has 12 amino acids. Germline CDR1 is KGHSH and CDR2 is LQKENI.

The chain combines TRBV5-1 with TRBJ1-3; D is unclear. CDR1 and CDR2 (germline): SGHRS, YFSETQ. The CDR3 spans 17 residues. V was trimmed by 4 bases and J by 0 bases, leaving 17 bases between them. CDR3 loop: CASSRFAATNSGNTIYF. CDR3 DNA: TGCGCCAGCAGCCGCTTCGCGGCAACAAACTCTGGAAACACCATATATTTT.

J is TRBJ1-6 and V is TRBV14; 7 nucleotides match TRBD1. The V and J ends lost 4 bases and 7 bases, in that order; junction bases with no gene match: 7. The CDR3 totals 15 residues. CDR1 is SGHDN, CDR2 FVKESK, per germline. The CDR3 sequence: CASSPQGGGNSPLHF. The CDR3 nucleotides are TGTGCCAGCAGCCCACAAGGAGGGGGCAATTCACCCCTCCACTTT.

This chain connects TRBV29-1 to TRBJ1-3; TRBD1 aligns across 8 bases. V lost 4 bases to trimming and J lost 4 bases; unmatched junction nucleotides: 0. The CDR3 sequence is 12 residues long. The germline gives CDR1 SQVTM, CDR2 ANQGSEA. The CDR3 bases are TGCAGCGTTGGGGACAGGGGAAACACCATATATTTT. As protein: CSVGDRGNTIYF. The full variable domain, completed using reference TRBV29-1 and TRBJ1-3, is SAVISQKPSRDICQRGTSLTIQCQVDSQVTMMFWYRQQPGQSLTLIATANQGSEATYESGFVIDKFPISRPNLTFSTLTVSNMSPEDSSIYLCSVGDRGNTIYFGEGSWLTVV.

The chain recombines TRBV4-2 with TRBJ2-1; no reliable D call. Germline CDR1 and CDR2: LGHNA and YNFKEQ. V lost 0 bases to trimming and J lost 4 bases, with 4 bases between them. CDR3 length: 13 amino acids. CDR3 DNA sequence: TGTGCCAGCAGCCAAGAGAGATACAATGAGCAGTTCTTC. This codes for CASSQERYNEQFF.

This clone appeared a single time. The V call is TRBV14, the J call TRBJ2-7, with 7 positions matching TRBD2. CDR1 and CDR2 from the germline V gene are SGHDN and FVKESK. The CDR3 covers 15 residues. The V and J ends lost 4 bases and 1 base, in that order; junction bases with no gene match: 7. DNA for the CDR3: TGTGCCAGCAGCCGGGAGCGGGGCGAATCCTACGAGCAGTACTTC. Amino acids: CASSRERGESYEQYF.

The chain recombines TRBV7-2 with TRBJ1-1; no definite D call. Germline assignment: CDR1 SGHTA and CDR2 FQGNSA. The CDR3 is made up of 13 amino acids. Trimming took off 1 base at V and 8 bases at J, with 11 bases between the two ends. The CDR3 sequence is CASSLVGGIEAFF. In nucleotides, the CDR3 is TGTGCCAGCAGCTTAGTGGGAGGGATCGAAGCTTTCTTT. Combining the CDR3 with reference TRBV7-2 and TRBJ1-1 gives the whole variable domain GAGVSQSPSNKVTEKGKDVELRCDPISGHTALYWYRQSLGQGLEFLIYFQGNSAPDKSGLPSDRFSAERTGGSVSTLTIQRTQQEDSAVYLCASSLVGGIEAFFGQGTRLTVV.

This clone was seen just once. The chain is built from TRBV13 and TRBJ2-3; a weak D match, TRBD2 (7 bases). In germline, CDR1 is PRHDT, CDR2 FYEKMQ (reference sequence). The CDR3 sequence is 16 residues long. V was cut by 7 bases and J by 3 bases, with 20 bases left in between. CDR3 sequence reads: CASTNLGGPKTDTQYF. The CDR3 region has the DNA TGTGCCAGCACCAACCTCGGGGGGCCTAAAACAGATACGCAGTATTTT.

The chain uses TRBV6-5 and TRBJ1-4; D may be TRBD1 (5 bases). V lost 5 bases, J lost 8 bases, and 12 bases lay in between. This CDR3 has 13 residues. Germline values: CDR1 MNHEY, CDR2 SVGAGI. As DNA, the CDR3 is TGTGCCAGCAGTGGCGGGACGGTCGAAAAACTGTTTTTT. Protein product: CASSGGTVEKLFF.

The chain joins TRBV6-5 to TRBJ2-7, with 8 bases that match TRBD1. Trimming removed 5 bases from V and 2 bases from J; junction bases left unmatched: 5. The CDR3 is made up of 14 amino acids. The germline V gene has CDR1 MNHEY and CDR2 SVGAGI. Here the CDR3 reads CASSIDRGPYEQYF. CDR3 nucleotides: TGTGCCAGCAGTATCGACAGGGGTCCCTACGAGCAGTACTTC.

The chain recombines TRBV30 with TRBJ1-1, with 9 nucleotides matching TRBD1. Germline trimming cut 5 bases from V and 7 bases from J; bases unmatched to any gene: 8. The germline CDR1 and CDR2 sequences are GTSNPN and SVGIG (reference sequence). This CDR3 has 13 amino acids. CDR3 nucleotide sequence: TGTGCCTGGGGGACAGGGAGGGGGAATGAAGCTTTCTTT. As protein: CAWGTGRGNEAFF.

With regard to this clone: Other DNA sequences of this sample code for an identical CDR3. The V call is TRBV18, the J call TRBJ1-5; 7 nucleotides line up with TRBD1. This CDR3 is 13 amino acids long. Germline-derived CDR1 and CDR2 are KGHSH and LQKENI. V was pared by 6 bases and J by 1 base, with 0 bases of the junction left unmatched. CDR3 in DNA: TGTGCCAGCTCGGGACAGAGCAATCAGCCCCAGCATTTT. This translates into CASSGQSNQPQHF.

The chain joins TRBV5-6 to TRBJ2-3; maybe TRBD1 (6 bases). The CDR3 runs to 15 residues. Trimming shortened V by 5 bases and J by 2 bases, and 15 bases separated the two germline ends. Germline loops: CDR1 SGHDT, CDR2 YYEEEE. Written as DNA, the CDR3 is TGTGCCAGCAGTTCCCCAGGGGTTGCCACAGATACGCAGTATTTT. This gives the protein CASSSPGVATDTQYF.

The chain recombines TRBV6-5 with TRBJ2-7, with TRBD1 as a possible D gene (6 bases). This CDR3 spans 13 amino acids. Germline lookup yields CDR1 MNHEY and CDR2 SVGAGI. V dropped 6 bases and J dropped 4 bases, with 13 bases sitting between them. CDR3 in amino acids: CASSLGTSYEQYF. CDR3 nucleotides: TGTGCCAGCAGCCTCGGGACATCGTACGAGCAGTACTTC.

V and J are TRBV7-3 and TRBJ1-2; TRBD1 might be the D (5 bases). Germline assignment: CDR1 SGHTA and CDR2 FQGTGA. Trimming removed 2 bases at V and 3 bases at J, with 10 bases between. CDR3 length: 14 residues. Here the CDR3 reads CASSLGGTDYGYTF. The CDR3 DNA reads TGTGCCAGCAGCTTAGGAGGGACCGACTATGGCTACACCTTC.

This chain uses TRBV12-5 with TRBJ2-7, with 7 bases that match TRBD1. This CDR3 is built from 16 residues. Germline trimming cut 0 bases from V and 4 bases from J; bases unmatched to any gene: 9. Looked up from germline, CDR1 is LGHNT and CDR2 is FRNRAP. The CDR3 DNA reads as TGTGCTAGTGGTTTGGTAATGGGACAGTTTTCTTACGAGCAGTACTTC. Translating gives CASGLVMGQFSYEQYF.

This clone was observed a few times. The rearrangement joins TRBV30 to TRBJ1-4; D remains ambiguous. Germline CDR1 GTSNPN, CDR2 SVGIG (reference sequence). The V gene lost 0 bases and the J gene lost 6 bases, with 11 bases spanning the gap. The CDR3 is 14 amino acids. CDR3: CAWSVSRWDEKLFF. The DNA for the CDR3 is TGTGCCTGGAGTGTGTCGAGGTGGGATGAAAAACTGTTTTTT.

J is TRBJ2-2 and V is TRBV4-3; TRBD2 might be the D (5 bases). Looked up from germline, CDR1 is LGHNA and CDR2 is YSLEER. CDR3 length: 16 residues. V dropped 0 bases and J dropped 3 bases, with 11 bases sitting between them. CDR3 bases: TGCGCCAGCAGCCAAGATCGGGGAACTCACACCGGGGAGCTGTTTTTT. Translating gives CASSQDRGTHTGELFF.

V usage is TRBV27 and J usage is TRBJ2-3; 8 bases are a match to TRBD1. The CDR3 contains 17 residues. Trimming cost V 4 bases and J 7 bases; bases outside gene matches: 16. From germline, CDR1 is MNHEY and CDR2 SMNVEV (reference sequence). CDR3 DNA sequence: TGTGCCAGCAGTTCTAAGGTGACAGGGGAGTTGGGGAATACGCAGTATTTT. Its protein is CASSSKVTGELGNTQYF.

J is TRBJ2-3 and V is TRBV2; D uncertain. This CDR3 region has 11 residues. V was cut by 8 bases and J by 4 bases, with 7 bases left in between. The germline gives CDR1 SNHLY, CDR2 FYNNEI. In DNA form, the CDR3 reads TGTGCCAGCGAGGCCTCAGATACGCAGTATTTT. Protein product: CASEASDTQYF.

This clone was seen a few times. The V gene is TRBV6-4, the J gene TRBJ2-3, with D perhaps matching TRBD2 (5 bases). V shed 0 bases and J shed 4 bases, with 11 bases lying between them. Germline V gene sequence: CDR1 MRHNA, CDR2 SNTAGT. This CDR3 has 15 residues. The CDR3 spells CASSDSMGSADTQYF. The CDR3 DNA follows: TGTGCCAGCAGTGACTCTATGGGGAGCGCAGATACGCAGTATTTT.

A remark on this clone: At one boundary the junction diverges from the germline segment, which might be a read error. The J gene is TRBJ2-7, the V gene TRBV7-7; 7 bases line up with TRBD1. CDR1 is SSHAT, CDR2 FNYEAQ, per germline (reference sequence). The CDR3 has 15 residues. Here the CDR3 reads CASSATRGSFDEQYF. The CDR3 region has the DNA TGTGCTAGCAGCGCCACCAGGGGGTCATTCGACGAGCAGTACTTC. The whole variable domain, filled in from reference TRBV7-7 and TRBJ2-7, reads GAGVSQSPRYKVTKRGQDVTLRCDPISSHATLYWYQQALGQGPEFLTYFNYEAQPDKSGLPSDRFSAERPEGSISTLTIQRTEQRDSAMYRCASSATRGSFDEQYFGPGTRLTVT.